The clone carrying this T cell receptor (beta chain) was seen only once. Antigen specificity is unknown. Between the trimmed V and J ends, which lost 0 bases and 4 bases, there was a span of 8 bases. CDR1 KGHDR and CDR2 SFDVKD come from the germline V gene. The CDR3 is 15 amino acids. This sample was taken from a study of T cell responses to AZD1222 COVID-19 vaccine. General study points: Spike-specific TCR repertoires showed rising breadth and depth after two AZD1222 doses. Donor demographics were predominantly white British with a female majority; clonal diversity may be underestimated. Across the whole spike, CD4 TCRs peaked at regions 160-218 and 743-854. Close to half of all spike-specific TCRs reportedly target regions of the variants that are unmutated.

Some clones are missing from TCRdb's copy, which holds only in-frame ones; the method was immunoSEQ multiplex PCR. The sample records about 140,000 clones, 90% to 95% being singletons. This sequence joins TRBV24-1 and TRBJ2-2; D possibly matches TRBD1 or TRBD2 (5 bases each). Sequenced material: peripheral blood, taken 28 days after the second AZD1222 dose. The TCR sequence derives from an adult who received the AZD1222 COVID-19 vaccine. The DNA of the CDR3 is TGTGCCACCAGTGATTTGACGGGACCCACCGGGGAGCTGTTTTTT. Protein product: CATSDLTGPTGELFF.